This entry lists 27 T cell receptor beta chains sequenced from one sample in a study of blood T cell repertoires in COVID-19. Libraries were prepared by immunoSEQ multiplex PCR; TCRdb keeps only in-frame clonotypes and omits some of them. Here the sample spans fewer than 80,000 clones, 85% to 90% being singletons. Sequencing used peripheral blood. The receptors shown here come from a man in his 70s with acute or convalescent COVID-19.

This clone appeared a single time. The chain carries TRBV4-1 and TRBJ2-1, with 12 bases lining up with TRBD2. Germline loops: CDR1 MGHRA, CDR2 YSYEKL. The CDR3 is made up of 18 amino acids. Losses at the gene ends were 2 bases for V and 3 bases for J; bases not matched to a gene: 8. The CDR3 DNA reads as TGCGCCAGCAGCCAATCTAGCGGGGGGGCTTTGGGCTACAATGAGCAGTTCTTC. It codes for CASSQSSGGALGYNEQFF.

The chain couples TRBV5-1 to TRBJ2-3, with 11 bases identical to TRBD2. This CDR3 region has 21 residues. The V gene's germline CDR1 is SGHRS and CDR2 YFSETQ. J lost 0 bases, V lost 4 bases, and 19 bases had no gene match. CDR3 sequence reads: CASSNLRPGLAETRSTDTQYF. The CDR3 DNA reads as TGCGCCAGCAGCAATCTACGACCGGGACTAGCGGAGACGCGGAGCACAGATACGCAGTATTTT.

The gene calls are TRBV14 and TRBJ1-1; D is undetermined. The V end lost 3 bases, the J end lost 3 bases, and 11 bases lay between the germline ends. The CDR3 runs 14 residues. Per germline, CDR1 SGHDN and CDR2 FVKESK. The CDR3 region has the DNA TGTGCCAGCAGCCACCGAGTGAGGGACACTGAAGCTTTCTTT. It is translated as CASSHRVRDTEAFF. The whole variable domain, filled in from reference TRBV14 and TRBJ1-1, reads EAGVTQFPSHSVIEKGQTVTLRCDPISGHDNLYWYRRVMGKEIKFLLHFVKESKQDESGMPNNRFLAERTGGTYSTLKVQPAELEDSGVYFCASSHRVRDTEAFFGQGTRLTVV.

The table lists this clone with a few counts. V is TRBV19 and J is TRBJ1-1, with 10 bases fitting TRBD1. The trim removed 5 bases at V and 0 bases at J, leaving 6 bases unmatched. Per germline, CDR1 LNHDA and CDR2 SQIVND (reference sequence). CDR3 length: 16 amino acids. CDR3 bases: TGTGCCAGTAGTCTGGGACAGGGGATGATGAACACTGAAGCTTTCTTT. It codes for CASSLGQGMMNTEAFF.

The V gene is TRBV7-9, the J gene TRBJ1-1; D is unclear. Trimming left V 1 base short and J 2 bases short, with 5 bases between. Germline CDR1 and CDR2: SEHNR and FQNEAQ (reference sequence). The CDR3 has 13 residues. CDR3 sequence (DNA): TGTGCCAGCAGCTTAGTGCTAAACACTGAAGCTTTCTTT. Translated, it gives CASSLVLNTEAFF.

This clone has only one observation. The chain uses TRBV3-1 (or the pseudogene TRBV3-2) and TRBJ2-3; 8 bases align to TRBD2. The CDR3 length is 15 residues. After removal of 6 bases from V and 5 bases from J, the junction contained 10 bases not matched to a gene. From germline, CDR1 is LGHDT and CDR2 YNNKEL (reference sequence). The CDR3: CASSPGGARIDTQYF. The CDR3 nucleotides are TGTGCCAGCAGTCCGGGGGGGGCTAGAATAGATACGCAGTATTTT.

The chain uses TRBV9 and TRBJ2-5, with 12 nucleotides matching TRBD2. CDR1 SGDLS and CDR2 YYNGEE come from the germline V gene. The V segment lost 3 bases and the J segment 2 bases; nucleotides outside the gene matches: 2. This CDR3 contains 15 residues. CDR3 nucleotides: TGTGCCAGCAGCGGCGGACTAGCGGGACAAGAGACCCAGTACTTC. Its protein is CASSGGLAGQETQYF.

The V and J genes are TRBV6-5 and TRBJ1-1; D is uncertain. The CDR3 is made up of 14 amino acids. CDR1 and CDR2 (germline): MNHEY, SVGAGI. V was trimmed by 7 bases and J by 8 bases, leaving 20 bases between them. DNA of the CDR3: TGTGCCAGCAAAAGGGCCGAGGGTAATTGGGAAGCTTTCTTT. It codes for CASKRAEGNWEAFF.

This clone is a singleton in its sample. The CDR3 protein is CASSSDSRVGETQYF. DNA for the CDR3: TGTGCCAGCAGTTCCGACTCTAGAGTTGGCGAGACCCAGTACTTC. This chain uses TRBV28 with TRBJ2-5; the D is unclear. Germline V gives CDR1 MDHEN, CDR2 SYDVKM. This CDR3 has 15 amino acids. V was shortened by 4 bases and J by 5 bases, with 17 bases between the two germline ends.

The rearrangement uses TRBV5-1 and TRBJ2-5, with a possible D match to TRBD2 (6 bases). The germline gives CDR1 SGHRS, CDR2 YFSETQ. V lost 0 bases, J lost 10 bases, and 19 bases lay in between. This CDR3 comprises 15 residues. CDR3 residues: CASSLEGRLRGNQYF. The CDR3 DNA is TGCGCCAGCAGCTTGGAGGGCCGGCTGCGGGGAAACCAGTACTTC.

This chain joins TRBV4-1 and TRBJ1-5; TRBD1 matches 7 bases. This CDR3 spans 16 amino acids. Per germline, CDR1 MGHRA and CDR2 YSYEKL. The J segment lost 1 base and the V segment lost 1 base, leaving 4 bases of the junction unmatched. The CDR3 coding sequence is TGCGCCAGCAGCCAAGCGGGGACAGTAAGCAATCAGCCCCAGCATTTT. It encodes CASSQAGTVSNQPQHF.

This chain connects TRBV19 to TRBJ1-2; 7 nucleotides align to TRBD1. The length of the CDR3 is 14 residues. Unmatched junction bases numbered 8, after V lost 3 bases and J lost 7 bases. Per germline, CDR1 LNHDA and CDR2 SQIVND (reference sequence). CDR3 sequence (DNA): TGTGCCAGTAGTATTGGACAGGCCTTAGGTGGCTACACCTTC. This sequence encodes CASSIGQALGGYTF.

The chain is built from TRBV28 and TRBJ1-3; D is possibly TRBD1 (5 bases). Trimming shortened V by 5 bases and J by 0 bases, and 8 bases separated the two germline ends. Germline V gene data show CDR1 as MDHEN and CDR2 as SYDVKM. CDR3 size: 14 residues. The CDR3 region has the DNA TGTGCCAGCAGTCCCGGGGGCTCTGGAAACACCATATATTTT. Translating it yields CASSPGGSGNTIYF.

CDR3 sequence (DNA): TGTGCCAGCAGTGACAAGGGGTCCGATACGCAGTATTTT. Residues: CASSDKGSDTQYF. The V and J genes are TRBV6-4 and TRBJ2-3, with a weak D call TRBD1 (5 bases). The CDR3 runs to 13 residues. CDR1 and CDR2 from the germline V gene are MRHNA and SNTAGT. Trimming shortened V by 2 bases and J by 6 bases, and 9 bases separated the two germline ends.

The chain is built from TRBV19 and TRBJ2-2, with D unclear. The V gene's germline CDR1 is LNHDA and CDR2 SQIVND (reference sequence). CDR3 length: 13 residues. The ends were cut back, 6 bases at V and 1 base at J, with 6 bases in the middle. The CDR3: CASRPVNTGELFF. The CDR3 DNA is TGTGCCAGTAGACCGGTGAACACCGGGGAGCTGTTTTTT.

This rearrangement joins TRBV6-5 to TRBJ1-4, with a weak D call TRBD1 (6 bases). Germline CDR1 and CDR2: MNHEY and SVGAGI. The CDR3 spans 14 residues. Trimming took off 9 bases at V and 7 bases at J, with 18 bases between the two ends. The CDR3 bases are TGTGCCAGACGACCCGGGGGGCTCGGTGAAAAACTGTTTTTT. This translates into CARRPGGLGEKLFF.

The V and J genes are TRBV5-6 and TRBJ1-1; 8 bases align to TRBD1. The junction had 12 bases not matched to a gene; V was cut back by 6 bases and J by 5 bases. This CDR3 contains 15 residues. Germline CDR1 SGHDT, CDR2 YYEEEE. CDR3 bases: TGTGCCAGCACCTCCCTCAGGGGGCGGGATACTGAAGCTTTCTTT. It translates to CASTSLRGRDTEAFF.

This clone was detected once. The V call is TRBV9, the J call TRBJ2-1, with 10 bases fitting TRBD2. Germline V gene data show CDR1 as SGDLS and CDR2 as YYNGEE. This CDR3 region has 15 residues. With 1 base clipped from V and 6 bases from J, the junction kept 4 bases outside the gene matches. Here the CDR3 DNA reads TGTGCCAGCAGCGTAAGAGCGGGAGGGCCCAATGAGCAGTTCTTC. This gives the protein CASSVRAGGPNEQFF.

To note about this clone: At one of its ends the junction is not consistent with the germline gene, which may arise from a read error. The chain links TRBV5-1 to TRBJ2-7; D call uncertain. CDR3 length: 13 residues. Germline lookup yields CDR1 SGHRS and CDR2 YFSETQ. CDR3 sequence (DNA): TGCGCCAGCAGCTTGGACGCCATCTACGGGCAGTACTTC. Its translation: CASSLDAIYGQYF.

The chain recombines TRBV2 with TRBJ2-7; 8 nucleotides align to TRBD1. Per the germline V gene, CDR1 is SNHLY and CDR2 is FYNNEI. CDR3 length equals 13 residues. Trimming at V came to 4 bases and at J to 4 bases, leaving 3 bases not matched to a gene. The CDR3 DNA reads TGTGCCAGCAGTGGGACAGGGCTGTACGAGCAGTACTTC. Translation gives CASSGTGLYEQYF.

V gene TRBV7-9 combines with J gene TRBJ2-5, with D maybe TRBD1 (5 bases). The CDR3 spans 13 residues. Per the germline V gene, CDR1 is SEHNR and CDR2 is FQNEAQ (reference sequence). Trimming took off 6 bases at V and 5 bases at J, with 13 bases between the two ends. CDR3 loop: CASRTAGSETQYF. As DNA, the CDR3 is TGTGCCAGCAGAACGGCAGGGTCGGAGACCCAGTACTTC.

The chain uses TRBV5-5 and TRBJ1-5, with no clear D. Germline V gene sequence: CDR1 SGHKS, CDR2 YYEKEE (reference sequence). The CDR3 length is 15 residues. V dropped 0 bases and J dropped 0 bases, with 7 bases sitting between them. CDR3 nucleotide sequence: TGTGCCAGCAGCTTGGGGCAGTATAGCAATCAGCCCCAGCATTTT. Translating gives CASSLGQYSNQPQHF. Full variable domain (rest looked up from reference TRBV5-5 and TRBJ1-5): DAGVTQSPTHLIKTRGQQVTLRCSPISGHKSVSWYQQVLGQGPQFIFQYYEKEERGRGNFPDRFSARQFPNYSSELNVNALLLGDSALYLCASSLGQYSNQPQHFGDGTRLSIL.

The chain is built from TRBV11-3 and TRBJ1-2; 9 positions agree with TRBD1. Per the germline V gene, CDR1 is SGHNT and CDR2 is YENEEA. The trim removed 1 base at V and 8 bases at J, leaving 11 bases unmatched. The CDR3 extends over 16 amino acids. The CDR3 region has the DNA TGTGCCAGCAGCTTAGCTCCGCAGGGACAGGGTTTCGGCTACACCTTC. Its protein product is CASSLAPQGQGFGYTF.

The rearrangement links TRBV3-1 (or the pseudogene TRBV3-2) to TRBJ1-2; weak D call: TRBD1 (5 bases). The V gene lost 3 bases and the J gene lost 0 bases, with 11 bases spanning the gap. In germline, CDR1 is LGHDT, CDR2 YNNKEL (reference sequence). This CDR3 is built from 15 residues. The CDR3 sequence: CASSHLDRANYGYTF. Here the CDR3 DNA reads TGTGCCAGCAGCCATTTAGACAGAGCTAACTATGGCTACACCTTC.

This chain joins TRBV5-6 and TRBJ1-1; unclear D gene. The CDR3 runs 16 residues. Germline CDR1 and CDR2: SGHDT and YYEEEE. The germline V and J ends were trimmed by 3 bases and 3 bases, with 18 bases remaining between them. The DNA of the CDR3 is TGTGCCAGCAGCTCAACCGGGAATACAAGGGACACTGAAGCTTTCTTT. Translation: CASSSTGNTRDTEAFF.

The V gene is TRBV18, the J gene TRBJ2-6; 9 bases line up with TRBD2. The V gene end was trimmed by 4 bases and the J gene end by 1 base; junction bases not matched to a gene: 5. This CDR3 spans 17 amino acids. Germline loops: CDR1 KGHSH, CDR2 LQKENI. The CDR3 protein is CASSLGLAGSGANVLTF. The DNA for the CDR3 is TGTGCCAGCTCACTGGGACTAGCTGGGTCTGGGGCCAACGTCCTGACTTTC.

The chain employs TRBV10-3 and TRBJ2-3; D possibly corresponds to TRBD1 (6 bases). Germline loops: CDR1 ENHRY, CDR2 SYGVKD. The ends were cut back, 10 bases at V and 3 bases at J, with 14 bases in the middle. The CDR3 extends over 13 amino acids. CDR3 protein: CATTQGETDTQYF. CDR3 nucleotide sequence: TGTGCCACTACACAGGGAGAGACAGATACGCAGTATTTT.